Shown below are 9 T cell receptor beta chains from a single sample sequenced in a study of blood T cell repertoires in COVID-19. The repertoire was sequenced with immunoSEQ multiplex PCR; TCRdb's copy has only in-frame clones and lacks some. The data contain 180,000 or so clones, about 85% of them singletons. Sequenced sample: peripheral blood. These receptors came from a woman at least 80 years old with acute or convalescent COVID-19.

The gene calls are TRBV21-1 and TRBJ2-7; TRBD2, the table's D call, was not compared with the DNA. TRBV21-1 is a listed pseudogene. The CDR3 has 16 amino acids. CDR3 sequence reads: CASSPGTSGTPYEQYF. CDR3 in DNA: TGTGCCAGCAGCCCAGGGACTAGCGGGACTCCCTACGAGCAGTACTTC.

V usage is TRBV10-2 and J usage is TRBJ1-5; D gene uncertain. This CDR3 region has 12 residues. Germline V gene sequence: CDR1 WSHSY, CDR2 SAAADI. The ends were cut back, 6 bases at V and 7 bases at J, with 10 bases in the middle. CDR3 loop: CASSPGNQPQHF. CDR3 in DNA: TGCGCCAGCAGCCCCGGGAACCAGCCCCAGCATTTT.

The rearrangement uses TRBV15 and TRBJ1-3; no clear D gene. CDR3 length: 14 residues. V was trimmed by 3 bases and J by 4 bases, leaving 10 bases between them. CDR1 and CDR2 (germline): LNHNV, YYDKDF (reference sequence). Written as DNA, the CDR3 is TGTGCCACCAGCAGGGGAGGCGAAGGAAACACCATATATTTT. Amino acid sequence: CATSRGGEGNTIYF.

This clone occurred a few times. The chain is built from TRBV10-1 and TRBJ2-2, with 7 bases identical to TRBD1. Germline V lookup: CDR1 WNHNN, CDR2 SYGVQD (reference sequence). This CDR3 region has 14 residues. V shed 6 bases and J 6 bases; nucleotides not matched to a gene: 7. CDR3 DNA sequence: TGCGCCAGCAGAATCGACAGGGTCTCCGGGGAGCTGTTTTTT. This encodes CASRIDRVSGELFF.

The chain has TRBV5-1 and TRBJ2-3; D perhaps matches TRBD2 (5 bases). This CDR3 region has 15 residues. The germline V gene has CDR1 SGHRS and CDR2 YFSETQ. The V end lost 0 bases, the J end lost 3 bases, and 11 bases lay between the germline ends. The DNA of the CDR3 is TGCGCCAGCAGCTTGGATGAGGGAAGTACAGATACGCAGTATTTT. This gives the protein CASSLDEGSTDTQYF.

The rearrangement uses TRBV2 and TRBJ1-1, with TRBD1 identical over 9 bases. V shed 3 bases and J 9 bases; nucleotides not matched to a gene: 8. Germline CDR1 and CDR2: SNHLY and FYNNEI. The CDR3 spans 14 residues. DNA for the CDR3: TGTGCCAGCAGTGAGGGACAGGGACCTGACCAAGCTTTCTTT. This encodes CASSEGQGPDQAFF.

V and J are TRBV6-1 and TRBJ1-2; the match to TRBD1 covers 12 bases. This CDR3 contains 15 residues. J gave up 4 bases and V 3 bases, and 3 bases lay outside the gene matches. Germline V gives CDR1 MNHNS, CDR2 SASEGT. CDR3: CASSEGQGALYGYTF. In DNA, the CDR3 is TGTGCCAGCAGTGAGGGACAGGGGGCCCTCTATGGCTACACCTTC.

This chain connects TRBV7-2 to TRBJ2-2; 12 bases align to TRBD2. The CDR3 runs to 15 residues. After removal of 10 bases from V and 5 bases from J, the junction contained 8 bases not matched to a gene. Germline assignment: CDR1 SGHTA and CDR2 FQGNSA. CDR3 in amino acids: CANSRLAGGTGELFF. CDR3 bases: TGTGCCAACTCGAGGCTAGCGGGAGGGACCGGGGAGCTGTTTTTT. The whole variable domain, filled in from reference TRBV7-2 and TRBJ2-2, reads GAGVSQSPSNKVTEKGKDVELRCDPISGHTALYWYRQSLGQGLEFLIYFQGNSAPDKSGLPSDRFSAERTGGSVSTLTIQRTQQEDSAVYLCANSRLAGGTGELFFGEGSRLTVL.

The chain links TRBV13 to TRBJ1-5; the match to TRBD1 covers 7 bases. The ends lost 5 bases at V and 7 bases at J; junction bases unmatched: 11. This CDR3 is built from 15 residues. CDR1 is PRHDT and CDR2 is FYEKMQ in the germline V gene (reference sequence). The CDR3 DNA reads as TGTGCCAGCAGCAGGGGGCAGGCGGGAGGCCAGCCCCAGCATTTT. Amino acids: CASSRGQAGGQPQHF.